This record covers a single TCR beta chain. The sample belongs to a study of early T cells in non-severe SARS-CoV-2 infection. TCRdb reprocessed the 5' RACE reads via MiXCR and lists one record per CDR3 protein. This sample has approximately 46,000 distinct CDR3 sequences; 20% to 25% occur once, and the top ten carry 4.6%. Trimming cost V 5 bases and J 1 base, with 0 bases left between them. This CDR3 spans 11 amino acids. Per the germline V gene, CDR1 is LGHNT and CDR2 is FRNRAP. The clonotype originates from an adult who was a healthcare worker with PCR-confirmed SARS-CoV-2 infection or an uninfected control (not recorded which). V gene TRBV12-5 combines with J gene TRBJ1-5, with unresolved D. Material: whole blood, obtained at baseline. The CDR3 bases are TGTGCTAGTGGTAGCAATCAGCCCCAGCATTTT. Protein sequence: CASGSNQPQHF.